This entry is about one T cell receptor beta chain. No antigen is known for it. The same CDR3 can be traced to other DNA sequences in this sample. The assay was immunoSEQ multiplex PCR, and TCRdb's table has in-frame clones only and misses some. The sample consists of approximately 2.4 million clones, approximately 94% of them appearing once. V shed 2 bases and J shed 0 bases, with 9 bases lying between them. CDR1 SGHDT and CDR2 YYEEEE come from the germline V gene. This CDR3 has 14 amino acids. Into CD45RA+ naive and CD45RA-negative memory subsets, the CD4+ cells were split. This entry is derived from a study of shared clonotypes between healthy human individuals. Study-wide points: The study sampled only blood, and tissue repertoires likely differ. Sorted-subset sequencing, rarefaction showed, was incomplete despite large depth.

The sequencing input was naive CD4+ T cells sorted from blood. The sample's subset: CD45RA+ positively selected. This TCR was recovered from a man aged 18-30 years in good health. The rearrangement uses TRBV5-6 and TRBJ2-7, with D hard to call. The CDR3 DNA is TGTGCCAGCAGCTTCTTAGGCACCTCCTACGAGCAGTACTTC. Amino acid sequence: CASSFLGTSYEQYF.